This T cell receptor (beta chain) originates from a study of shared clonotypes between healthy human individuals. Turning to this clone: This CDR3 is also generated by other DNA sequences in the sample.

Using immunoSEQ multiplex PCR, the repertoire was profiled, and TCRdb retains in-frame clones only, with some absent. This sample carries about 2.5 million clones, approximately 90% of them seen once, and the ten largest clones take more than 0.35%. Trimming removed 7 bases from V and 7 bases from J, with 10 bases in between. Germline CDR1 reads MNHEY; CDR2 reads SVGAGI. The CDR3 covers 11 residues. The J gene is TRBJ1-2, the V gene TRBV6-5; D perhaps matches TRBD1 (6 bases). This TCR was sampled from a man younger than 35 in good health. Some clones in this sample may be carry-over from other donors' samples. The sequenced sample consisted of naive CD4+ T cells from PBMCs. This sample's subset: CD45RA+ positively selected. DNA for the CDR3: TGTGCCAGCACGGGGGGCGGTGGCTACACCTTC. Translating it yields CASTGGGGYTF.